The rows below give T cell receptor beta chains drawn from one sample of a study of T-cell reconstitution after alpha-beta-depleted transplantation in children. Via MiXCR, TCRdb re-called the PCR reads, giving one row per CDR3 protein. Here the sample spans hundreds of thousands of distinct CDR3 sequences, around 12% being singletons. This specimen consisted of PBMCs, obtained before TCRalphabeta/CD19-depleted stem cell transplant. Receptor source: a girl aged 2 to 10 with congenital amegakaryocytic thrombocytopenia, due to receive a stem cell transplant. Each CDR3 is given without its conserved first and last residue. Some rows have no size entry. The others give once, few or many, or a class for an expanded clone.

j_call | v_call | clone_size | cdr3_aa
TRBJ2-1 | TRBV20-1 | many | SAGRNPYNEQF
TRBJ2-4 | TRBV28 | many | ASSSYREGTKNIQY
TRBJ2-3 | TRBV10-3 | many | AISGQEGRRDTQY
TRBJ2-7 | TRBV6-5 | many | ASSYVTGGFEQY
TRBJ2-3 | TRBV29-1 | few | SVEGALVLGDTQY
TRBJ2-1 | TRBV5-1 | few | ASSPKPPWYDNEQF
TRBJ2-7 | TRBV20-1 | - | SAQTGTSGSEQY
TRBJ2-1 | TRBV18 | - | ASSRQGRGTNEQF
TRBJ1-1 | TRBV7-2 | - | ASSLVGVRQLNIEAF
TRBJ2-7 | TRBV20-1 | - | SLKAQREGLLEQY
TRBJ2-3 | TRBV18 | many | ASSPRRSDTQY
TRBJ2-1 | TRBV12-3/TRBV12-4 | many | ASSFLTGTGGPYNEQF
TRBJ2-5 | TRBV4-1 | - | ASSLSVAGGETQY
TRBJ1-4 | TRBV7-6 | many | ASSSRPADEKLF
TRBJ2-3 | TRBV28 | - | ASIPAGQYTDTQY
TRBJ2-1 | TRBV20-1 | many | SARRGQGNNEQF
TRBJ2-7 | TRBV29-1 | many | SVEADGTYEQY
TRBJ1-1 | TRBV5-6 | - | ASSAGTGLTEAF
TRBJ2-5 | TRBV12-3/TRBV12-4 | many | ASSPLGLAGETQY
TRBJ1-5 | TRBV5-5 | few | ASSPGGLGNQPQH
TRBJ2-5 | TRBV20-1 | many | SARERMPQETQY
TRBJ2-4 | TRBV6-5 | many | ASTREEAKNIQY
TRBJ2-3 | TRBV20-1 | many | SAFLAGEWKDTQY
TRBJ2-1 | TRBV5-1 | - | VNGEKTGGYNEQF